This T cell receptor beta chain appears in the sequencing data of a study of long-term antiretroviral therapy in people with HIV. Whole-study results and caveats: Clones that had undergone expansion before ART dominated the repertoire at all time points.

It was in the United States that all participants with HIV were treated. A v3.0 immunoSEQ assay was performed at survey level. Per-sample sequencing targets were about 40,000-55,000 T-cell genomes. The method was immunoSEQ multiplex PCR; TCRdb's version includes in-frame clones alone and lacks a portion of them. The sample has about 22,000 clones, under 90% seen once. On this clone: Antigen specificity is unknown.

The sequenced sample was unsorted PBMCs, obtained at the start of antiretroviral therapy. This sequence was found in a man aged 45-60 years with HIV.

In DNA form, the CDR3 reads TGCGCCAGCAGCCAAGTCGGGATCAACCCTTACAATGAGCAGTTCTTC. Amino acids: CASSQVGINPYNEQFF. The V gene is TRBV4-3, the J gene TRBJ2-1; the D gene is possibly TRBD2 (5 bases). Looked up from germline, CDR1 is LGHNA and CDR2 is YSLEER. The V and J ends lost 1 base and 4 bases respectively, with 14 bases between them. The CDR3 contains 16 residues.